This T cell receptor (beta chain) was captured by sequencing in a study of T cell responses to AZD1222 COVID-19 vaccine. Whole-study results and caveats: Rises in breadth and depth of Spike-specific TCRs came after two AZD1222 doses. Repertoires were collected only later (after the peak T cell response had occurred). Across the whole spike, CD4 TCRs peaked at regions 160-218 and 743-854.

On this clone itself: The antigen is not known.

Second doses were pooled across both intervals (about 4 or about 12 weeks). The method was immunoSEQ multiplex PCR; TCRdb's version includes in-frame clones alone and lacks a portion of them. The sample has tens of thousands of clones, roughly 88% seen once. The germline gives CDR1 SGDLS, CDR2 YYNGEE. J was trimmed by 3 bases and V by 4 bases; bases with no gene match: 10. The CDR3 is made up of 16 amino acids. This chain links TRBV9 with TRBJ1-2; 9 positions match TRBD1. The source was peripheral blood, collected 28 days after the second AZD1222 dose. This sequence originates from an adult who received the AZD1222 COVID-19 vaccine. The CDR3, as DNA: TGTGCCAGCAGCCCCCGCGGGGACAGGGATGACTATGGCTACACCTTC. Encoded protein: CASSPRGDRDDYGYTF.